A selection of T cell receptor beta chains follows, all from one sample in a study of blood T cell repertoires in COVID-19. Sequenced by immunoSEQ multiplex PCR; TCRdb stores in-frame clones only, minus some. Of about 370,000 clones listed, approximately 90% were seen once; the top ten hold roughly 0.9%. The sequenced material came from PBMCs or T cells enriched from blood (not recorded which). The receptor source for this set is a woman aged 40 to 50 who had been exposed to COVID-19. Each CDR3 is given with its conserved first and last residue. D genes are given only for firm matches. The size field is filled for only some rows; it gives once, few, many or a size class.

V gene: TRBV7-2
J gene: TRBJ2-1
CDR3 length: 13
D gene: -
clone size: -
CDR3 protein: CASSLRLANEQFF
CDR3 DNA: TGTGCCAGCAGCTTAAGGCTAGCCAATGAGCAGTTCTTC

V gene: TRBV18
J gene: TRBJ1-4
CDR3 length: 16
D gene: -
clone size: -
CDR3 protein: CASSPPTGGPNEKLFF
CDR3 DNA: TGTGCCAGCTCACCACCGACGGGCGGGCCTAATGAAAAACTGTTTTTT

V gene: TRBV7-2
J gene: TRBJ1-2
CDR3 length: 14
D gene: -
clone size: -
CDR3 protein: CASSSRDTNYGYTF
CDR3 DNA: TGTGCCAGCAGCTCTCGGGACACTAACTATGGCTACACCTTC

V gene: TRBV2
J gene: TRBJ2-5
CDR3 length: 13
D gene: -
clone size: once
CDR3 protein: CASTDGLRRNQYF
CDR3 DNA: TGTGCCAGCACCGACGGACTTAGACGTAACCAGTACTTC

V gene: TRBV19
J gene: TRBJ1-3
CDR3 length: 15
D gene: -
clone size: -
CDR3 protein: CASSIDGTSGNTIYF
CDR3 DNA: TGTGCCAGTAGTATAGATGGGACAAGTGGAAACACCATATATTTT

V gene: TRBV6-1
J gene: TRBJ2-3
CDR3 length: 11
D gene: -
clone size: -
CDR3 protein: CASSELRTQYF
CDR3 DNA: TGTGCCAGCAGTGAACTACGGACGCAGTATTTT

V gene: TRBV10-2
J gene: TRBJ2-7
CDR3 length: 12
D gene: -
clone size: -
CDR3 protein: CASSLSSYEQYF
CDR3 DNA: TGCGCCAGCAGCCTCAGCTCCTACGAGCAGTACTTC

V gene: TRBV18
J gene: TRBJ1-1
CDR3 length: 13
D gene: -
clone size: -
CDR3 protein: CASSPTWNTEAFF
CDR3 DNA: TGTGCCAGCTCACCAACATGGAACACTGAAGCTTTCTTT

V gene: TRBV18
J gene: TRBJ2-5
CDR3 length: 15
D gene: -
clone size: -
CDR3 protein: CASSPRAEDMETQYF
CDR3 DNA: TGTGCCAGCTCACCACGGGCAGAGGACATGGAGACCCAGTACTTC

V gene: TRBV30
J gene: TRBJ1-2
CDR3 length: 14
D gene: TRBD1
clone size: -
CDR3 protein: CAWSSGQGSYGYTF
CDR3 DNA: TGTGCCTGGAGTTCTGGACAGGGTTCCTATGGCTACACCTTC

V gene: TRBV12-5
J gene: TRBJ1-1
CDR3 length: 12
D gene: TRBD1
clone size: -
CDR3 protein: CASGPGQGEAFF
CDR3 DNA: TGTGCTAGTGGTCCTGGACAGGGTGAAGCTTTCTTT

V gene: TRBV19
J gene: TRBJ2-2
CDR3 length: 13
D gene: -
clone size: -
CDR3 protein: CASSQGGPGELFF
CDR3 DNA: TGTGCCAGTAGTCAGGGGGGCCCCGGGGAGCTGTTTTTT

V gene: TRBV4-1
J gene: TRBJ1-2
CDR3 length: 13
D gene: -
clone size: -
CDR3 protein: CASSQDVNYGYTF
CDR3 DNA: TGCGCCAGCAGCCAAGACGTTAACTATGGCTACACCTTC

V gene: TRBV11-3
J gene: TRBJ2-2
CDR3 length: 15
D gene: TRBD1
clone size: few
CDR3 protein: CASSPDGTGGGELFF
CDR3 DNA: TGTGCCAGCAGCCCAGACGGGACAGGGGGCGGGGAGCTGTTTTTT

V gene: TRBV27
J gene: TRBJ2-1
CDR3 length: 14
D gene: TRBD2
clone size: once
CDR3 protein: CATKRGLADNEQFF
CDR3 DNA: TGTGCCACCAAGAGGGGACTAGCGGACAATGAGCAGTTCTTC

V gene: TRBV6-5
J gene: TRBJ2-1
CDR3 length: 12
D gene: -
clone size: -
CDR3 protein: CASSYGGNEQFF
CDR3 DNA: TGTGCCAGCAGTTATGGGGGGAATGAGCAGTTCTTC

V gene: TRBV6-2/TRBV6-3
J gene: TRBJ1-5
CDR3 length: 16
D gene: TRBD1
clone size: -
CDR3 protein: CASSQPRTGLGQPQHF
CDR3 DNA: TGTGCCAGCAGCCAACCTCGGACAGGGCTTGGTCAGCCCCAGCATTTT

V gene: TRBV14
J gene: TRBJ1-1
CDR3 length: 13
D gene: -
clone size: -
CDR3 protein: CASSPQVFTEAFF
CDR3 DNA: TGTGCCAGCAGCCCACAGGTATTCACTGAAGCTTTCTTT

V gene: TRBV15
J gene: TRBJ1-4
CDR3 length: 15
D gene: TRBD1
clone size: -
CDR3 protein: CATSRGRQGGEKLFF
CDR3 DNA: TGTGCCACCAGCAGAGGGAGACAGGGTGGCGAAAAACTGTTTTTT

V gene: TRBV7-2
J gene: TRBJ2-1
CDR3 length: 15
D gene: TRBD2
clone size: -
CDR3 protein: CASSGAGVGGNEQFF
CDR3 DNA: TGTGCCAGCAGCGGAGCGGGAGTGGGGGGCAATGAGCAGTTCTTC

V gene: TRBV19
J gene: TRBJ2-7
CDR3 length: 18
D gene: TRBD2
clone size: -
CDR3 protein: CASSISGTFSGYSYEQYF
CDR3 DNA: TGTGCCAGTAGTATTAGCGGGACCTTCTCTGGATACTCCTACGAGCAGTACTTC

V gene: TRBV30
J gene: TRBJ2-7
CDR3 length: 16
D gene: TRBD2
clone size: -
CDR3 protein: CAWSVWRGGSSYEQYF
CDR3 DNA: TGTGCCTGGAGTGTATGGCGGGGCGGGAGCTCCTACGAGCAGTACTTC

V gene: TRBV3-1/TRBV3-2
J gene: TRBJ2-5
CDR3 length: 15
D gene: -
clone size: -
CDR3 protein: CASSQDLARQETQYF
CDR3 DNA: TGTGCCAGCAGCCAAGATCTGGCCAGACAAGAGACCCAGTACTTC

V gene: TRBV7-2
J gene: TRBJ1-2
CDR3 length: 14
D gene: -
clone size: -
CDR3 protein: CASSLDRFTNGYTF
CDR3 DNA: TGTGCCAGCAGCTTAGATAGGTTCACTAATGGCTACACCTTC

V gene: TRBV7-2
J gene: TRBJ1-2
CDR3 length: 14
D gene: -
clone size: -
CDR3 protein: CASSLTHRAGGYTF
CDR3 DNA: TGTGCCAGCAGCTTAACGCACAGGGCCGGTGGCTACACCTTC

V gene: TRBV6-5
J gene: TRBJ1-5
CDR3 length: 12
D gene: -
clone size: -
CDR3 protein: CASREYNQPQHF
CDR3 DNA: TGTGCCAGCAGGGAGTACAATCAGCCCCAGCATTTT

V gene: TRBV9
J gene: TRBJ1-1
CDR3 length: 14
D gene: -
clone size: -
CDR3 protein: CASSSTGVNTEAFF
CDR3 DNA: TGTGCCAGCAGCTCCACTGGAGTGAACACTGAAGCTTTCTTT

V gene: TRBV19
J gene: TRBJ1-2
CDR3 length: 14
D gene: -
clone size: -
CDR3 protein: CASSVDQGPYGYTF
CDR3 DNA: TGTGCCAGTAGTGTCGACCAGGGGCCCTATGGCTACACCTTC

V gene: TRBV15
J gene: TRBJ1-1
CDR3 length: 16
D gene: TRBD1
clone size: once
CDR3 protein: CATSRARTGVGTEAFF
CDR3 DNA: TGTGCCACCAGCAGGGCGAGGACAGGGGTGGGCACTGAAGCTTTCTTT

V gene: TRBV20-1
J gene: TRBJ1-6
CDR3 length: 15
D gene: TRBD1
clone size: -
CDR3 protein: CSASPGTGLNSPLHF
CDR3 DNA: TGCAGTGCTAGTCCCGGGACAGGCCTTAATTCACCCCTCCACTTT

V gene: TRBV3-1/TRBV3-2
J gene: TRBJ1-1
CDR3 length: 12
D gene: -
clone size: -
CDR3 protein: CASSSNGAEAFF
CDR3 DNA: TGTGCCAGCAGCTCGAACGGTGCGGAAGCTTTCTTT

V gene: TRBV14
J gene: TRBJ2-7
CDR3 length: 15
D gene: TRBD1
clone size: -
CDR3 protein: CASSQDQTTGDEQYF
CDR3 DNA: TGTGCCAGCAGCCAAGATCAGACGACAGGGGACGAGCAGTACTTC

V gene: TRBV11-2
J gene: TRBJ1-2
CDR3 length: 12
D gene: -
clone size: -
CDR3 protein: CASSSTVYGYTF
CDR3 DNA: TGTGCCAGCAGCTCGACAGTCTATGGCTACACCTTC

V gene: TRBV7-2
J gene: TRBJ1-2
CDR3 length: 14
D gene: -
clone size: -
CDR3 protein: CASSSTQGIYGYTF
CDR3 DNA: TGTGCCAGCAGCTCGACACAGGGAATCTATGGCTACACCTTC

V gene: TRBV27
J gene: TRBJ1-6
CDR3 length: 14
D gene: -
clone size: -
CDR3 protein: CASSLSADNSPLHF
CDR3 DNA: TGTGCCAGCAGTTTATCGGCGGATAATTCACCCCTCCACTTT

V gene: TRBV7-2
J gene: TRBJ2-3
CDR3 length: 15
D gene: TRBD2
clone size: -
CDR3 protein: CASRLGLALVDTQYF
CDR3 DNA: TGTGCCAGCAGGCTGGGACTAGCACTTGTAGATACGCAGTATTTT

V gene: TRBV3-1/TRBV3-2
J gene: TRBJ2-3
CDR3 length: 17
D gene: -
clone size: once
CDR3 protein: CASSRGWRGASTDTQYF
CDR3 DNA: TGTGCCAGCAGCCGAGGATGGCGGGGTGCTAGCACAGATACGCAGTATTTT

V gene: TRBV14
J gene: TRBJ1-2
CDR3 length: 12
D gene: -
clone size: -
CDR3 protein: CASSQDLYGYTF
CDR3 DNA: TGTGCCAGCAGCCAAGATCTCTATGGCTACACCTTC

V gene: TRBV19
J gene: TRBJ1-3
CDR3 length: 14
D gene: -
clone size: -
CDR3 protein: CASSARFSGNTIYF
CDR3 DNA: TGTGCCAGTAGTGCCCGGTTCTCTGGAAACACCATATATTTT

V gene: TRBV18
J gene: TRBJ2-7
CDR3 length: 14
D gene: -
clone size: -
CDR3 protein: CASSPNIQGNEQYF
CDR3 DNA: TGTGCCAGCTCACCAAACATTCAGGGGAACGAGCAGTACTTC

V gene: TRBV23-1
J gene: TRBJ1-3
CDR3 length: 19
D gene: -
clone size: -
CDR3 protein: CASSPIPGSVFGSGNTIYF
CDR3 DNA: TGCGCCAGCAGTCCGATACCGGGGTCCGTTTTCGGCTCTGGAAACACCATATATTTT

V gene: TRBV6-5
J gene: TRBJ1-1
CDR3 length: 14
D gene: TRBD1
clone size: once
CDR3 protein: CASSRQGTNTEAFF
CDR3 DNA: TGTGCCAGCAGCAGACAGGGCACCAACACTGAAGCTTTCTTT

V gene: TRBV3-1/TRBV3-2
J gene: TRBJ1-2
CDR3 length: 16
D gene: -
clone size: -
CDR3 protein: CASSPRKVVQGNGYTF
CDR3 DNA: TGTGCCAGCAGCCCCAGGAAGGTGGTACAGGGTAATGGCTACACCTTC

V gene: TRBV5-1
J gene: TRBJ1-6
CDR3 length: 16
D gene: -
clone size: once
CDR3 protein: CASSSGGGSYNSPLHF
CDR3 DNA: TGCGCCAGCAGCTCCGGGGGGGGCTCCTATAATTCACCCCTCCACTTT

V gene: TRBV2
J gene: TRBJ1-5
CDR3 length: 13
D gene: -
clone size: -
CDR3 protein: CASSDSFNQPQHF
CDR3 DNA: TGTGCCAGCAGTGACAGTTTTAATCAGCCCCAGCATTTT

V gene: TRBV3-1/TRBV3-2
J gene: TRBJ1-2
CDR3 length: 16
D gene: -
clone size: -
CDR3 protein: CASSQDRGSGSYGYTF
CDR3 DNA: TGTGCCAGCAGCCAAGATCGTGGGTCGGGGAGCTATGGCTACACCTTC

V gene: TRBV7-3
J gene: TRBJ2-5
CDR3 length: 16
D gene: -
clone size: few
CDR3 protein: CASSPGASAFQETQYF
CDR3 DNA: TGTGCCAGCAGCCCTGGGGCTAGCGCTTTCCAAGAGACCCAGTACTTC

V gene: TRBV5-4
J gene: TRBJ2-5
CDR3 length: 15
D gene: -
clone size: -
CDR3 protein: CASSSHSTGKETQYF
CDR3 DNA: TGTGCCAGCAGCTCCCACTCGACTGGTAAAGAGACCCAGTACTTC

V gene: TRBV10-1
J gene: TRBJ1-2
CDR3 length: 13
D gene: TRBD1
clone size: -
CDR3 protein: CASSRDRGRGYTF
CDR3 DNA: TGCGCCAGCAGCCGCGACAGGGGTCGGGGCTACACCTTC

V gene: TRBV6-2/TRBV6-3
J gene: TRBJ1-2
CDR3 length: 13
D gene: -
clone size: -
CDR3 protein: CASSYGQSYGYTF
CDR3 DNA: TGTGCCAGCAGTTACGGACAGAGCTATGGCTACACCTTC

V gene: TRBV7-6
J gene: TRBJ2-1
CDR3 length: 14
D gene: -
clone size: -
CDR3 protein: CASSHDPEQDEQFF
CDR3 DNA: TGTGCCAGCAGCCACGACCCTGAGCAGGATGAGCAGTTCTTC

V gene: TRBV27
J gene: TRBJ1-2
CDR3 length: 16
D gene: -
clone size: -
CDR3 protein: CASSFAGGRGNYGYTF
CDR3 DNA: TGTGCCAGCAGTTTTGCGGGGGGGCGAGGGAACTATGGCTACACCTTC

V gene: TRBV19
J gene: TRBJ2-6
CDR3 length: 14
D gene: TRBD1
clone size: many
CDR3 protein: CASRDRGGANVLTF
CDR3 DNA: TGTGCCAGTAGGGACAGGGGAGGGGCCAACGTCCTGACTTTC

V gene: TRBV3-1/TRBV3-2
J gene: TRBJ2-1
CDR3 length: 13
D gene: -
clone size: -
CDR3 protein: CASRPTGNNEQFF
CDR3 DNA: TGTGCCAGCAGACCGACTGGAAACAATGAGCAGTTCTTC

V gene: TRBV25-1
J gene: TRBJ2-1
CDR3 length: 13
D gene: -
clone size: -
CDR3 protein: CASSDVWSNEQFF
CDR3 DNA: TGTGCCAGCAGTGACGTCTGGAGCAATGAGCAGTTCTTC

V gene: TRBV27
J gene: TRBJ2-7
CDR3 length: 13
D gene: TRBD2
clone size: -
CDR3 protein: CASSFRLAAEQYF
CDR3 DNA: TGTGCCAGCAGTTTTAGACTAGCGGCCGAGCAGTACTTC

V gene: TRBV4-3
J gene: TRBJ1-1
CDR3 length: 13
D gene: -
clone size: -
CDR3 protein: CASSQGFSTEAFF
CDR3 DNA: TGCGCCAGCAGCCAGGGCTTCAGCACTGAAGCTTTCTTT